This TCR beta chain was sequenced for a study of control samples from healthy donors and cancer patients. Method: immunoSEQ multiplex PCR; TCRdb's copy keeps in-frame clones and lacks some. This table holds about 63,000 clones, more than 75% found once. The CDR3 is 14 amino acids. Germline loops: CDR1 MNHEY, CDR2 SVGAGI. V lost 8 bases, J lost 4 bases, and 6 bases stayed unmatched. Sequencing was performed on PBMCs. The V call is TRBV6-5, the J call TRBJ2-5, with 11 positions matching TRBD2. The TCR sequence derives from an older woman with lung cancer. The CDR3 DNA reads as TGTGCCAGCTCCATAGCGGGGGGGCGAGAGACCCAGTACTTC. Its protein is CASSIAGGRETQYF.